This T cell receptor (beta chain) was recorded in a study of control samples from healthy donors and cancer patients. The V end lost 0 bases, the J end lost 5 bases, and 12 bases lay between the germline ends. The CDR3 covers 15 residues. Germline V lookup: CDR1 ENHRY, CDR2 SYGVKD. Produced via immunoSEQ multiplex PCR; TCRdb's table is partial and in-frame only. The repertoire holds about 77,000 clones, 85% to 95% seen once, with about 5.6% in the top ten. The rearrangement links TRBV10-3 to TRBJ2-3; a possible D gene is TRBD2 (6 bases). The receptor was derived from a woman aged 55-75 years in good health. The specimen sequenced was blood. The CDR3 protein is CAISESSGAKDTQYF. CDR3 nucleotide sequence: TGTGCCATCAGTGAGTCTTCGGGAGCCAAAGATACGCAGTATTTT.